What follows is one T cell receptor (beta chain) and its context. Its antigen remains unknown. The TCRbeta library was prepared with unique molecular identifiers. Via MiXCR, TCRdb re-called the PCR reads, giving one row per CDR3 protein. In the table there are about 240,000 distinct CDR3 sequences, roughly 25% of which are singletons. This sample was taken from a study of T-cell reconstitution after alpha-beta-depleted transplantation in children. Study outcomes and limitations: By one year post-transplant, T-cell counts and diversity largely arose from T cells that were newly produced. Approximately two months post-transplant, alpha-beta T cells reportedly originated from several hundred expanded graft clones. From surviving recipient T cells and thymic progenitors came the high day-60 TCRbeta diversity observed in some patients.

The CDR3 consists of 14 residues. Trimming took 5 bases from V and 8 from J; bases not matched to a gene: 9. Germline loops: CDR1 WNHNN, CDR2 SYGVQD (reference sequence). The TCR comes from a girl aged 2-15 years with Fanconi anemia, due to receive a stem cell transplant. The input for sequencing was PBMCs, taken before TCRalphabeta/CD19-depleted stem cell transplant. The rearrangement joins TRBV10-1 to TRBJ2-1; 7 positions agree with TRBD2. The CDR3 DNA is TGCGCCAGCAGTAGTAGGACTAGTAGCCATGAGCAGTTCTTC. This encodes CASSSRTSSHEQFF.